Shown below are 31 T cell receptor beta chains from a single sample sequenced in a study of CD8+ T cells in alopecia areata listed by TCRdb under 2018. The time point tag for this specimen amounts to: about four weeks on oral tofacitinib. The sample's treatment or condition, from its label and the paper: oral pan-JAK inhibitor, 5-10 mg twice daily. Library method: the immunoSEQ multiplex PCR assay. For TCR sequencing, RNA was extracted from every sample and reverse transcribed into cDNA to serve as template. Not all clones reach the TCRdb copy of this immuneACCESS table, which keeps in-frame sequences only. Checked studies attribute under half of the gap to unresolved V genes and leave the rest unexplained. This sample lists under 200,000 clones; less than 70% were detected once. Over 0.85% of the sample belongs to the ten largest clones. This specimen was CD4+ T cells sorted from blood, taken at week 4, from a patient treated with tofacitinib. These TCRs come from a human donor with alopecia areata.

This chain connects TRBV29-1 to TRBJ2-1; D is unclear. This CDR3 has 12 residues. Germline loops: CDR1 SQVTM, CDR2 ANQGSEA. V lost 5 bases, J lost 4 bases, and 9 bases lay in between. In DNA, the CDR3 is TGCAGCGTTAGTGAGCAGTACAATGAGCAGTTCTTC. Its protein product is CSVSEQYNEQFF.

This clone was observed a few times. The V and J genes are TRBV29-1 and TRBJ1-1; D uncertain. Trimming shortened V by 3 bases and J by 3 bases, and 14 bases separated the two germline ends. Looked up from germline, CDR1 is SQVTM and CDR2 is ANQGSEA. The length of the CDR3 is 14 residues. The CDR3 DNA reads TGCAGCGTTGATTTATGGAGAGGTGACACTGAAGCTTTCTTT. Protein: CSVDLWRGDTEAFF.

The V and J genes are TRBV7-9 and TRBJ2-5, with D possibly matching TRBD2 (6 bases). The CDR3 sequence is 13 residues long. Trimming took 9 bases from V and 2 from J, leaving 13 bases between them. Germline CDR1 SEHNR, CDR2 FQNEAQ (reference sequence). As DNA, the CDR3 is TGTGCCAGTCTCCGGGAGTCGCAAGAGACCCAGTACTTC. Residues: CASLRESQETQYF.

The DNA of the CDR3 is TGCGCCAGCAGCCAAGAGTTTTTCGCGCAGTACTTC. Amino acids: CASSQEFFAQYF. The rearrangement joins TRBV4-1 to TRBJ2-7; D is undetermined. CDR1 and CDR2 from the germline V gene are MGHRA and YSYEKL. This CDR3 has 12 residues. V gave up 0 bases and J gave up 9 bases, with 9 bases separating them.

The chain is built from TRBV20-1 and TRBJ1-2, with D perhaps TRBD1 (5 bases). Germline-derived CDR1 and CDR2 are DFQATT and SNEGSKA (reference sequence). The CDR3 runs to 11 residues. Trimming took off 1 base at V and 5 bases at J, with 5 bases between the two ends. The DNA for the CDR3 is TGCAGTGCTAGAGGACAGTATGGCTACACCTTC. This encodes CSARGQYGYTF.

This clone was observed a single time. The genes are TRBV9 and TRBJ1-6, with TRBD1 matching 8 bases. Germline assignment: CDR1 SGDLS and CDR2 YYNGEE. J lost 6 bases, V lost 3 bases, and 2 bases had no gene match. The CDR3 runs 14 residues. The CDR3 sequence is CASSDGQGNSPLHF. DNA of the CDR3: TGTGCCAGCAGCGACGGACAGGGTAATTCACCCCTCCACTTT.

The rearrangement joins TRBV7-2 to TRBJ1-5, with D hard to call. The CDR3 length is 13 residues. Germline V lookup: CDR1 SGHTA, CDR2 FQGNSA. The germline V and J ends were trimmed by 1 base and 9 bases, with 10 bases remaining between them. CDR3 nucleotide sequence: TGTGCCAGCAGCTTAGATGCCAATTTGCCCCAGCATTTT. Residues: CASSLDANLPQHF.

This chain connects TRBV29-1 to TRBJ2-7; weak D call: TRBD1 (6 bases). Trimming cost V 0 bases and J 2 bases, with 11 bases left between them. Germline assignment: CDR1 SQVTM and CDR2 ANQGSEA. The CDR3 sequence is 14 residues long. The CDR3 here is CSVEDRQEPYEQYF. In DNA, the CDR3 is TGCAGCGTTGAAGATCGACAGGAACCCTACGAGCAGTACTTC.

The gene calls are TRBV5-1 and TRBJ2-2, with D perhaps being TRBD1 or TRBD2 (5 bases each). The CDR3 is made up of 16 amino acids. Trimming pared 1 base from V and 6 bases from J, leaving 16 bases between. CDR1 is SGHRS and CDR2 is YFSETQ in the germline V gene. CDR3 sequence: CASSLRAAQEAGELFF. As DNA, the CDR3 is TGCGCCAGCAGCTTGAGGGCGGCACAGGAGGCCGGGGAGCTGTTTTTT.

The chain employs TRBV7-2 and TRBJ1-2; the match to TRBD1 covers 8 bases. The ends lost 5 bases at V and 4 bases at J; junction bases unmatched: 3. The CDR3 spans 13 residues. CDR1 is SGHTA, CDR2 FQGNSA, per germline. The CDR3 spells CASSRTGGYGYTF. The CDR3 nucleotides read TGTGCCAGCAGCCGAACAGGGGGCTATGGCTACACCTTC.

The rearrangement links TRBV7-2 to TRBJ2-5; no reliable D call. V was shortened by 1 base and J by 7 bases, with 16 bases between the two germline ends. The CDR3 is 15 amino acids. CDR1 is SGHTA and CDR2 is FQGNSA in the germline V gene. The CDR3 DNA reads TGTGCCAGCAGCTTAGGGACGACGAGTGTGGGGACCCAGTACTTC. The encoded protein is CASSLGTTSVGTQYF.

This clone occurred a few times. The chain links TRBV20-1 to TRBJ1-5; no definite D call. Trimming took off 0 bases at V and 6 bases at J, with 3 bases between the two ends. Per the germline V gene, CDR1 is DFQATT and CDR2 is SNEGSKA (reference sequence). This CDR3 has 11 residues. CDR3 residues: CSARDGQPQHF. CDR3 nucleotide sequence: TGCAGTGCTAGAGATGGTCAGCCCCAGCATTTT.

As for this clone: The sample has other DNA sequences that encode this CDR3 too. The chain couples TRBV25-1 to TRBJ2-5, with unresolved D. The CDR3 contains 11 residues. From germline, CDR1 is MGHDK and CDR2 SYGVNS. V lost 4 bases and J 4 bases, leaving 4 bases between the germline ends. As DNA, the CDR3 is TGTGCCAGCAGTGGAGGAGAGACCCAGTACTTC. Translating gives CASSGGETQYF.

J is TRBJ1-2 and V is TRBV29-1, with D possibly matching TRBD1 (5 bases). V dropped 1 base and J dropped 6 bases, with 15 bases sitting between them. Looked up from germline, CDR1 is SQVTM and CDR2 is ANQGSEA. This CDR3 is built from 14 residues. In DNA, the CDR3 is TGCAGCGTTGAAGGGGGGGGATGGTTCCATGGCTACACCTTC. This gives the protein CSVEGGGWFHGYTF.

V is TRBV29-1 and J is TRBJ2-7; D ambiguous. The germline V gene encodes CDR1 SQVTM and CDR2 ANQGSEA. With 7 bases removed from V and 0 bases from J, the gap between germline ends came to 10 bases. This CDR3 is built from 12 residues. The chain's CDR3 is CSATKSSYEQYF. DNA for the CDR3: TGCAGCGCAACGAAGAGCTCCTACGAGCAGTACTTC.

The chain employs TRBV19 and TRBJ2-2; D may be TRBD2 (5 bases). Germline loops: CDR1 LNHDA, CDR2 SQIVND (reference sequence). CDR3 length: 14 residues. Trimming stripped 5 bases from V and 0 bases from J, with 7 bases between. DNA of the CDR3: TGTGCCAGTAGTCAGCGGTCGAACACCGGGGAGCTGTTTTTT. It codes for CASSQRSNTGELFF. The whole variable domain, filled in from reference TRBV19 and TRBJ2-2, reads DGGITQSPKYLFRKEGQNVTLSCEQNLNHDAMYWYRQDPGQGLRLIYYSQIVNDFQKGDIAEGYSVSREKKESFPLTVTSAQKNPTAFYLCASSQRSNTGELFFGEGSRLTVL.

The rearrangement uses TRBV9 and TRBJ1-4; possible D gene TRBD1, 5 bases. Trimming took 3 bases from V and 4 from J, leaving 10 bases between them. The CDR3 is 14 amino acids. Germline V gives CDR1 SGDLS, CDR2 YYNGEE. CDR3 region: CASSATGRNEKLFF. The CDR3 DNA reads as TGTGCCAGCAGCGCAACGGGGCGTAATGAAAAACTGTTTTTT.

The chain uses TRBV19 and TRBJ2-3; D uncertain. CDR1 and CDR2 (germline): LNHDA, SQIVND (reference sequence). Trimming pared 3 bases from V and 2 bases from J, leaving 9 bases between. The CDR3 contains 14 residues. The CDR3 loop reads CASSMGSTTDTQYF. DNA for the CDR3: TGTGCCAGTAGTATGGGCTCTACCACAGATACGCAGTATTTT.

The V gene is TRBV30, the J gene TRBJ1-2; D might be TRBD1 (5 bases). The CDR3 covers 14 residues. Trimming stripped 4 bases from V and 0 bases from J, with 12 bases between. Germline V lookup: CDR1 GTSNPN, CDR2 SVGIG (reference sequence). CDR3 DNA: TGTGCCTGGAAACGCCTGGGGCCTAACTATGGCTACACCTTC. Translation gives CAWKRLGPNYGYTF.

J is TRBJ2-1 and V is TRBV13; 13 bases are a match to TRBD2. The CDR3 contains 19 residues. CDR1 is PRHDT, CDR2 FYEKMQ, per germline (reference sequence). V was pared by 5 bases and J by 3 bases, with 13 bases of the junction left unmatched. The CDR3: CASSPGTSGVGHIYNEQFF. CDR3 in DNA: TGTGCCAGCAGCCCCGGGACTAGCGGGGTAGGCCACATCTACAATGAGCAGTTCTTC.

The chain uses TRBV30 and TRBJ2-3; 7 bases line up with TRBD2. The germline V gene encodes CDR1 GTSNPN and CDR2 SVGIG (reference sequence). This CDR3 region has 16 residues. J gave up 0 bases and V 3 bases, and 9 bases lay outside the gene matches. The CDR3 bases are TGTGCCTGGAGCCGAATTAGCGGGTCGAGCACAGATACGCAGTATTTT. This codes for CAWSRISGSSTDTQYF.

V is TRBV29-1 and J is TRBJ2-4; 7 bases map to TRBD2. After removal of 4 bases from V and 10 bases from J, the junction contained 10 bases not matched to a gene. The CDR3 has 13 amino acids. Germline CDR1 is SQVTM and CDR2 is ANQGSEA. In DNA form, the CDR3 reads TGCAGCGTTGTATTCGTGACGGGGGGAATTCAGTACTTC. It is translated as CSVVFVTGGIQYF. Looking up the rest from reference TRBV29-1 and TRBJ2-4 gives the full variable domain: SAVISQKPSRDICQRGTSLTIQCQVDSQVTMMFWYRQQPGQSLTLIATANQGSEATYESGFVIDKFPISRPNLTFSTLTVSNMSPEDSSIYLCSVVFVTGGIQYFGAGTRLSVL.

The genes are TRBV30 and TRBJ2-1; 11 positions agree with TRBD2. Germline assignment: CDR1 GTSNPN and CDR2 SVGIG (reference sequence). J was trimmed by 5 bases and V by 0 bases; bases with no gene match: 9. The CDR3 length is 17 residues. CDR3 sequence (DNA): TGTGCCTGGAGTGTACTCACTAGCGGGGGTATCAACAATGAGCAGTTCTTC. Its protein product is CAWSVLTSGGINNEQFF.

The gene calls are TRBV5-1 and TRBJ2-5, with D perhaps assigned TRBD1 or TRBD2 (6 bases each). V was clipped by 1 base and J by 5 bases, with 12 bases between them. Germline V CDR1 and CDR2: SGHRS, YFSETQ. This CDR3 has 14 amino acids. CDR3: CASSLRGALETQYF. The CDR3 nucleotides read TGCGCCAGCAGCTTGAGGGGGGCGCTGGAGACCCAGTACTTC.

V usage is TRBV2 and J usage is TRBJ1-5; D remains unclear. Germline V gives CDR1 SNHLY, CDR2 FYNNEI. V was trimmed by 6 bases and J by 0 bases, leaving 12 bases between them. The CDR3 loop spans 15 amino acids. The CDR3: CASSGRLNSNQPQHF. The CDR3 region has the DNA TGTGCCAGCAGCGGCAGGCTAAATAGCAATCAGCCCCAGCATTTT.

This clone was detected only a few times. This chain uses TRBV7-2 with TRBJ1-1; 7 nucleotides agree with TRBD1. Trimming took 5 bases from V and 10 from J; bases not matched to a gene: 10. This CDR3 comprises 13 residues. Germline CDR1 SGHTA, CDR2 FQGNSA. The CDR3 is CASSNNDRAGAFF. The CDR3 DNA is TGTGCCAGCAGCAACAATGACAGGGCGGGAGCTTTCTTT. Together with reference TRBV7-2 and TRBJ1-1, the CDR3 gives the full variable domain: GAGVSQSPSNKVTEKGKDVELRCDPISGHTALYWYRQSLGQGLEFLIYFQGNSAPDKSGLPSDRFSAERTGGSVSTLTIQRTQQEDSAVYLCASSNNDRAGAFFGQGTRLTVV.

V and J are TRBV7-9 and TRBJ2-7; D is unclear. From germline, CDR1 is SEHNR and CDR2 FQNEAQ (reference sequence). CDR3 length equals 11 residues. V was trimmed by 8 bases and J by 4 bases, leaving 9 bases between them. The CDR3 sequence is CASGDLYEQYF. In DNA, the CDR3 is TGTGCCAGCGGAGACTTGTACGAGCAGTACTTC.

This clone was seen a handful of times. The V and J genes are TRBV7-8 and TRBJ2-6; D gene ambiguous. Trimming took off 5 bases at V and 5 bases at J, with 19 bases between the two ends. The germline V gene has CDR1 SGHVS and CDR2 FQNEAQ. This CDR3 comprises 17 residues. CDR3 protein: CASSTSRSGPRANVLTF. The CDR3 DNA reads TGTGCCAGCAGCACAAGCCGCTCCGGACCAAGGGCCAACGTCCTGACTTTC.

V gene TRBV5-4 combines with J gene TRBJ2-5; 8 positions agree with TRBD2. The CDR3 runs to 16 residues. Germline assignment: CDR1 SGHNT and CDR2 YYREEE (reference sequence). V shed 0 bases and J 5 bases; nucleotides not matched to a gene: 9. Written as DNA, the CDR3 is TGTGCCAGCAGCTTGGCTGTGCGCGGGGGGAGGGAGACCCAGTACTTC. Its protein is CASSLAVRGGRETQYF.

The rearrangement uses TRBV7-8 and TRBJ1-6; weak D call: TRBD1 (6 bases). V shed 6 bases and J shed 9 bases, with 15 bases lying between them. The CDR3 spans 14 residues. CDR1 and CDR2 from the germline V gene are SGHVS and FQNEAQ. CDR3 residues: CASRPTGRSSPLHF. CDR3 DNA: TGTGCCAGCAGACCAACAGGGAGAAGTTCACCCCTCCACTTT.

The chain is built from TRBV29-1 and TRBJ1-4; possibly TRBD1 for D (6 bases). Germline V CDR1 and CDR2: SQVTM, ANQGSEA. V lost 6 bases and J 6 bases, leaving 8 bases between the germline ends. The CDR3 runs to 11 residues. DNA of the CDR3: TGCAGCGTCCGGACAGATGAAAAACTGTTTTTT. This translates into CSVRTDEKLFF.